This T cell receptor beta chain derives from a study of long-term antiretroviral therapy in people with HIV. Notes on the study in general: Researchers lacked any data on ART adherence, viral resistance or therapy changes.

In regard to this clone: Its matching antigen is unknown.

This was the immunoSEQ v3.0 assay at survey level. Repertoires were generated with immunoSEQ multiplex PCR, while TCRdb's copy carries only in-frame clones and drops some. The profile covers approximately 22,000 clones, with roughly 88% appearing a single time and around 2% taken by the ten largest. Germline loops: CDR1 MNHEY, CDR2 SVGAGI. V trimming: 6 bases; J trimming: 6 bases; junction bases outside the gene matches: 8. CDR3 length: 14 residues. Everyone in the study who had HIV was treated in the United States. This sample comprised unsorted PBMCs, obtained 3 years after starting antiretroviral therapy. The receptor was isolated from a man in his fifties or sixties with HIV. V and J are TRBV6-5 and TRBJ1-5; 7 positions agree with TRBD1. The CDR3 DNA reads TGTGCCAGCAGCTTCGACAGGGACGGTCAGCCCCAGCATTTT. Translated: CASSFDRDGQPQHF.